This TCR beta chain derives from a study of shared clonotypes between healthy human individuals (dated by TCRdb to the early 2020s). In the study overall: The cohort comprised a couple of women and three men aged 18 to 49 years. For each donor, three plates each were used for CD4 naive and CD4 memory, two plates were used for CD8 naive, and one plate was used for CD8 memory. Blood TCR repertoires of roughly 5 healthy adults were deeply sequenced to estimate repertoire size and the extent of clonotype sharing between individuals. To increase sequencing depth and limit assay-specific biases, different laboratories used diverse techniques to prepare libraries and sequence TCR repertoires. Each donor's leukapheresis produced roughly between roughly 0.9 and 8.9 billion PBMCs.

What the work shows at the level of the full study, not this receptor alone: Compared with non-shared clonotypes, the clonotypes found in all four sorted-subset donors had higher generation probabilities. Approximately 5% of naive CD4, 3.5% of naive CD8, about 2.1% of memory CD4, and around 0.42% of memory CD8 clonotypes were shared across several donors. Based on pairwise subsampling, the degree of clonotype sharing among donors was expected to be affected by sequencing depth. Only blood was sampled, and tissue TCR repertoires likely differ from those in blood. Naive subsets generally had larger estimated clonotype richness than memory subsets did. Because the study included only a small number of donors, the genetic and exposure-history diversity represented was limited. Rarefaction of sorted-subset datasets indicated incomplete sequencing despite the large sequencing depth.

CDR1 and CDR2, looked up from the germline V gene, are MDHEN and SYDVKM. Cut back by 8 bases and 3 bases, the V and J ends lie 8 bases apart. There are 12 amino acids in the CDR3, from cysteine to phenylalanine inclusive. Only the CDR3 part of the read is kept: 36 bases, read in frame from the first base. TCR CDR3 regions were amplified from genomic DNA by multiplex PCR using the deep immunoSEQ assay. For each cell subset, the extracted genomic DNA was distributed evenly across all wells of several immunoSEQ 96-well plates, and each plate served as one replicate. For sorted subsets, 150 to 200 ng genomic DNA, equal to about 30,000 T cell genomes, was loaded into each replicate PCR. Purified libraries were quantified with a Qubit 3.0 fluorometer, sized on a Bioanalyzer 2100, and re-quantified with the KAPA Library Quantification kit. A separate single-read 150-cycle Illumina NextSeq 550 flow cell was used to sequence each immunoSEQ 96-well plate. The paper's data handling went like this. Because the immunoSEQ output held only junctional sequences and lacked quality scores, the filtering could not match the filtering applied to full-length reads. To assign V/J genes and CDR3, sequences were annotated using PyIR, a Python wrapper for IgBLAST v1.9, with IMGT germline references. Any read was removed if the V/J assignment was weak (E-value above 1e-6), the CDR3 was missing, or the read contained stop codons, out-of-frame junctions, or ambiguous translated residues. A V3J clonotype was defined by an identical inferred V gene, J gene, and CDR3 amino acid sequence. Percentage overlap between repertoires was computed as shared unique clonotypes divided by the size of the smaller repertoire. Richness of each repertoire was evaluated using RTK rarefaction, the Chao1 estimator, and Recon v2.1 estimates of unobserved clonotypes. Generation probabilities for all TCRbeta clonotypes obtained by the gDNA method from four donors were computed using OLGA. The source is immuneACCESS, and TCRdb retained only in-frame sequences with V and J called. Part of the clones is not carried over; for the studies checked, unresolved V genes explain less than half of this, and the remainder is unexplained. V and J calls plus clone size are reproduced from that table; the DNA served to infer D and trimming. For this sample the table gives about 980,000 clones, of which 76% were detected only once. The ten most abundant clones make up approximately 1.5% of the sample.

Healthy HIV-negative adults with no recently reported acute infections or vaccinations were included as donors. Only Caucasian adults living in Nashville, Tennessee, USA were represented among the donors. CD4+ T cells were enriched through magnetic negative selection, after which naive cells were positively selected on CD45RA and the remaining negative fraction served as the memory subset. After blood collection by leukapheresis, PBMCs were isolated using Ficoll-Histopaque density gradient centrifugation and then cryopreserved in the vapor phase of liquid nitrogen. Purity and quantity of every magnetically sorted T cell population were checked by analytical flow cytometry. Genomic DNA was isolated from each sorted fraction and quantified by UV absorbance on a Nanodrop 2000c. To note about this clone: Its antigen is unknown. Base qualities are missing; no much larger clone stands one base away.

The rearrangement joined TRBV28 to TRBJ1-5; no D gene can be assigned with confidence. The sequenced material came from memory CD4+ T cells sorted from blood. In the paper's terms, the cell subset or site label means: CD45RA-negative fraction. The TCR comes from a young man in good health. The CDR3 has the sequence CASLPPNQPQHF. The DNA is as follows: TGTGCCAGCCTCCCCCCCAATCAGCCCCAGCATTTT.